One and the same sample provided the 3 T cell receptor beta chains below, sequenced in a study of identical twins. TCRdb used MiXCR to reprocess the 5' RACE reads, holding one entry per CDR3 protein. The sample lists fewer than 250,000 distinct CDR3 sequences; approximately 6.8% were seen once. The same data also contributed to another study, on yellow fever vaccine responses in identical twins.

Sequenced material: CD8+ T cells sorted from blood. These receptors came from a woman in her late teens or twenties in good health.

The chain's CDR3 is CASSRLSRNTGELFF. CDR3 nucleotides: TGTGCCAGCAGTCGACTCTCCCGGAACACCGGGGAGCTGTTTTTT. This chain joins TRBV27 and TRBJ2-2; D is uncertain. The V end was cut by 5 bases, the J end by 1 base, with 11 bases between. The germline CDR1 and CDR2 sequences are MNHEY and SMNVEV (reference sequence). There are 15 residues in the CDR3.

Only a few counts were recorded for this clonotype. As DNA, the CDR3 is TGTGCCAGCAGCGACCGGGACTGGAACACCGGGGAGCTGTTTTTT. It yields the protein CASSDRDWNTGELFF. The rearrangement joins TRBV7-2 to TRBJ2-2; tentative D call: TRBD2 (6 bases). Germline V CDR1 and CDR2: SGHTA, FQGNSA. Trimming cost V 5 bases and J 1 base, with 11 bases left between them. The CDR3 sequence is 15 residues long.

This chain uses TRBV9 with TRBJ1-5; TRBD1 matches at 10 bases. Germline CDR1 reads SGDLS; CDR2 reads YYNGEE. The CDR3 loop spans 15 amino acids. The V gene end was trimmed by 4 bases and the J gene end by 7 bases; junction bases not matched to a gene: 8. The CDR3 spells CASSPGQGHGQPQHF. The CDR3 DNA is TGTGCCAGCAGCCCGGGACAGGGGCACGGGCAGCCCCAGCATTTT.